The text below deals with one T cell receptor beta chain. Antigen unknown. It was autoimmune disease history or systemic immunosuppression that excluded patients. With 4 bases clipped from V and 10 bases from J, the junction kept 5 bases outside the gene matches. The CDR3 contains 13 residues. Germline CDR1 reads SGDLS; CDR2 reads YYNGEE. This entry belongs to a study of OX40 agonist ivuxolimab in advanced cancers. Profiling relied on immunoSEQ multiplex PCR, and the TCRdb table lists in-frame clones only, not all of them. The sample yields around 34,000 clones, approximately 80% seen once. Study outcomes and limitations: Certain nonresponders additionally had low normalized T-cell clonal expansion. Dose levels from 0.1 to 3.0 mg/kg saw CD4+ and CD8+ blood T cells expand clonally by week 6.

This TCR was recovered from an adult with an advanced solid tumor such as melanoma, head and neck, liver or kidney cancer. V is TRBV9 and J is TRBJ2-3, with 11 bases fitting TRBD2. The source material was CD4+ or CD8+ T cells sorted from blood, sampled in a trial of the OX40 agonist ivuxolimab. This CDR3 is CASSPQLAGAQYF. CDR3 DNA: TGTGCCAGCAGCCCCCAACTAGCGGGAGCGCAGTATTTT.